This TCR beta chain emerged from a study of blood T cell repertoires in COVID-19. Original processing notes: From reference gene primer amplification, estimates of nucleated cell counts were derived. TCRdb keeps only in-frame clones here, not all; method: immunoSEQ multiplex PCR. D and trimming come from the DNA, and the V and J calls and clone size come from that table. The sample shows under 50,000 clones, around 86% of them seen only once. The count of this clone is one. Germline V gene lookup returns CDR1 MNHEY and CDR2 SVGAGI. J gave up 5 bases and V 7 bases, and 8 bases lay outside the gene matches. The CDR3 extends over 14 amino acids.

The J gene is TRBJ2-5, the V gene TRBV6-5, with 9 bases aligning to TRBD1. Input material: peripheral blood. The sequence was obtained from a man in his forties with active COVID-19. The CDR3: CASIRDRALETQYF. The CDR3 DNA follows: TGTGCCAGCATCCGGGACAGGGCACTCGAGACCCAGTACTTC.